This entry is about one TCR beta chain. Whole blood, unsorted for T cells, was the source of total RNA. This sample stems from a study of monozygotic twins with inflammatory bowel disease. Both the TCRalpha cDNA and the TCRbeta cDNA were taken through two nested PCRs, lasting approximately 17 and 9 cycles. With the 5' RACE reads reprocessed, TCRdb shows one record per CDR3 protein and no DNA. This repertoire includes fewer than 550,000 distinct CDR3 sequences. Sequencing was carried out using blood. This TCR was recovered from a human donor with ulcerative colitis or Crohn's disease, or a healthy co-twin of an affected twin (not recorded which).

The CDR3 region is CATSRPHTGELFF. This chain joins TRBV15 and TRBJ2-2. CDR1 is LNHNV, CDR2 YYDKDF, per germline (reference sequence). This CDR3 contains 13 residues.